This TCR beta chain was documented in a study of vaccination effects on CD4 cells after COVID-19. Study-wide background: Post-vaccination samples were obtained at early and late time points from a few convalescent patients. Post-vaccine sampling occurred a median 72 days after the second dose. Findings and limits, study-wide: Convalescents' post-vaccine spike-reactive clones were mainly new, vaccine-induced. After vaccination, at late timepoints, clones induced by infection and by vaccine contracted markedly.

Viral peptide pool expansion of antigen-specific CD4+ T cells preceded sequencing in the ViraFEST assay. When around nine days of culture had elapsed, CD4+ T cells were isolated. Infection with SARS-CoV-2 occurred in the person between March and December 2020, and PCR confirmed it. The participants, recipients of two vaccine doses, got either BNT162b2 or mRNA-1273. Germline lookup yields CDR1 LNHDA and CDR2 SQIVND (reference sequence). V lost 1 base and J lost 2, with 8 bases in between. The CDR3 length is 14 residues. A note on this clone: Its antigen is unknown.

Sequencing used immunoSEQ multiplex PCR; TCRdb keeps in-frame clones, though not all of them. This table has 17,000 or so clones, approximately 82% appearing once. The rearrangement uses TRBV19 and TRBJ1-2; no definite D call. This TCR was recovered from a human donor who had a prior SARS-CoV-2 infection. Sequenced here: CD4+ T cells from PBMCs cultured with SARS-CoV-2 spike peptides, sampled after COVID-19 vaccination. CDR3 nucleotides: TGTGCCAGTAGTATAGGGTCTCTCAACTATGGCTACACCTTC. Translation gives CASSIGSLNYGYTF.